Following are 18 T cell receptor beta chains from one sample sequenced in a study of blood T cell repertoires in COVID-19 (dated by TCRdb to 2019 to 2021). Libraries were prepared through the immunoSEQ multiplex PCR assay. TCRdb's version of the immuneACCESS table is confined to in-frame rearrangements and falls short of the full clone set. An unresolved V gene accounts for under half of the shortfall where checked; the remainder is of unknown origin. This sample holds about 120,000 clones; about 86% were observed only once. The top ten clones comprise approximately 2% of the sample. The material sequenced was peripheral blood. These receptors were obtained from a woman in her forties or fifties with acute or convalescent COVID-19.

The CDR3 nucleotides read TGTGCCAGCAGCTCCCGTTGGCCAGGGATAGAGAGCATCCAGGAAAAACTGTTTTTT. Translating gives CASSSRWPGIESIQEKLFF. V is TRBV7-9 and J is TRBJ1-4, with D possibly matching TRBD1 (5 bases). The CDR3 extends over 19 amino acids. Trimming took 4 bases from V and 8 from J, leaving 29 bases between them. Germline CDR1 and CDR2: SEHNR and FQNEAQ (reference sequence).

On this clone itself: The same CDR3 also results from other DNA sequences found in this sample. J is TRBJ2-3 and V is TRBV2, with 9 positions matching TRBD2. V was clipped by 8 bases and J by 2 bases; unmatched bases: 5. The CDR3 spans 14 residues. CDR1 and CDR2 (germline): SNHLY, FYNNEI. As DNA, the CDR3 is TGTGCCAGCCGGCTAGCGGGATCCACAGATACGCAGTATTTT. Translated: CASRLAGSTDTQYF.

V gene TRBV4-3 combines with J gene TRBJ1-2; TRBD1 is a possible D gene (6 bases). This CDR3 comprises 14 residues. In germline, CDR1 is LGHNA, CDR2 YSLEER. The V end lost 4 bases, the J end lost 6 bases, and 15 bases lay between the germline ends. Written as DNA, the CDR3 is TGCGCCAGCAGCCCCCAGGCAGGGGTGGATGGCTACACCTTC. This encodes CASSPQAGVDGYTF.

This chain joins TRBV6-5 and TRBJ2-1, with TRBD2 matching over 7 bases. Germline CDR1 MNHEY, CDR2 SVGAGI. V was clipped by 10 bases and J by 6 bases; unmatched bases: 3. The CDR3 is made up of 11 amino acids. CDR3 protein: CATGGSNEQFF. For the CDR3, the DNA is TGTGCCACGGGCGGGAGCAATGAGCAGTTCTTC.

For the CDR3, the DNA is TGTGCCACCTCCCTGTCCGGGAACTATGGCTACACCTTC. Protein: CATSLSGNYGYTF. The chain employs TRBV24-1 and TRBJ1-2; D remains unclear. The V end lost 9 bases, the J end lost 2 bases, and 12 bases lay between the germline ends. In germline, CDR1 is KGHDR, CDR2 SFDVKD. This CDR3 region has 13 residues.

The CDR3 reads CASSLEGQGNSPLHF. DNA of the CDR3: TGTGCCAGCAGCTTAGAGGGACAGGGTAATTCACCCCTCCACTTT. The chain has TRBV13 and TRBJ1-6, with 9 bases fitting TRBD1. The CDR3 is 15 amino acids. With V trimmed by 1 base and J by 6 bases, 1 base remained unmatched. Germline V lookup: CDR1 PRHDT, CDR2 FYEKMQ (reference sequence).

V and J are TRBV6-6 and TRBJ2-5, with D possibly matching TRBD2 (6 bases). The CDR3 runs 13 residues. V was shortened by 8 bases and J by 5 bases, with 15 bases between the two germline ends. Germline CDR1 MNHNY, CDR2 SVGAGI (reference sequence). This chain's CDR3 is CASHLGGRETQYF. In DNA form, the CDR3 reads TGTGCCAGCCATCTAGGAGGGCGGGAGACCCAGTACTTC.

This chain connects TRBV2 to TRBJ1-2, with 7 bases identical to TRBD1. The CDR3 is made up of 14 amino acids. V trimming: 7 bases; J trimming: 0 bases; junction bases outside the gene matches: 5. From germline, CDR1 is SNHLY and CDR2 FYNNEI. The DNA for the CDR3 is TGTGCCAGCAACAGGGACAGTACTAACTATGGCTACACCTTC. It codes for CASNRDSTNYGYTF.

In this sample, this clone turned up once. This chain joins TRBV12-5 and TRBJ2-4; a weak D match, TRBD1 (6 bases). The germline V gene encodes CDR1 LGHNT and CDR2 FRNRAP. V was trimmed by 0 bases and J by 6 bases, leaving 12 bases between them. The CDR3 has 15 residues. CDR3 sequence reads: CASGLVTGIGNIQYF. CDR3 nucleotide sequence: TGTGCTAGTGGTTTGGTAACAGGGATAGGAAACATTCAGTACTTC.

The CDR3 DNA is TGCGCCAGCAGCTCCCTACTAGCGGGAGGGAAAAATGAGCAGTTCTTC. Translating it yields CASSSLLAGGKNEQFF. The chain employs TRBV5-1 and TRBJ2-1; 13 bases map to TRBD2. Germline loops: CDR1 SGHRS, CDR2 YFSETQ. The ends lost 3 bases at V and 7 bases at J; junction bases unmatched: 7. This CDR3 spans 16 amino acids.

This clone was counted a single time. The gene calls are TRBV5-1 and TRBJ2-2, with D perhaps matching TRBD2 (6 bases). V was clipped by 0 bases and J by 3 bases, with 12 bases between them. The CDR3 extends over 16 amino acids. CDR1 SGHRS and CDR2 YFSETQ come from the germline V gene. The CDR3 sequence is CASSLAEAGYTGELFF. CDR3 nucleotides: TGCGCCAGCAGCTTGGCCGAGGCGGGGTACACCGGGGAGCTGTTTTTT.

The chain is built from TRBV19 and TRBJ2-3; 8 bases line up with TRBD2. This CDR3 region has 14 residues. Germline CDR1 reads LNHDA; CDR2 reads SQIVND (reference sequence). With 6 bases clipped from V and 3 bases from J, the junction kept 5 bases outside the gene matches. The CDR3 region is CASRDGGATDTQYF. The CDR3 nucleotides are TGTGCCAGTAGGGACGGGGGGGCTACAGATACGCAGTATTTT.

The genes are TRBV18 and TRBJ1-2, with D perhaps matching TRBD1 (5 bases). The CDR3 totals 13 residues. Germline V gives CDR1 KGHSH, CDR2 LQKENI. V was trimmed by 4 bases and J by 5 bases, leaving 11 bases between them. CDR3 region: CASSRGQLYGYTF. The DNA of the CDR3 is TGTGCCAGCTCACGTGGACAACTTTATGGCTACACCTTC.

CDR3 loop: CASKGEARDTQYF. The DNA of the CDR3 is TGTGCCAGCAAAGGGGAGGCCCGAGATACGCAGTATTTT. The chain recombines TRBV6-5 with TRBJ2-3; D perhaps matches TRBD2 (6 bases). There are 13 residues in the CDR3. Germline loops: CDR1 MNHEY, CDR2 SVGAGI. The V end was cut by 7 bases, the J end by 5 bases, with 13 bases between.

V and J are TRBV5-1 and TRBJ1-2; TRBD1 might be the D (5 bases). The length of the CDR3 is 13 residues. CDR1 SGHRS and CDR2 YFSETQ come from the germline V gene. Trimming took 3 bases from V and 1 from J, leaving 7 bases between them. In DNA form, the CDR3 reads TGCGCCAGCAGCTCTGACAGTAACTATGGCTACACCTTC. It is translated as CASSSDSNYGYTF.

V usage is TRBV3-1 (or the pseudogene TRBV3-2) and J usage is TRBJ2-1; 7 bases map to TRBD2. Germline V gene data show CDR1 as LGHDT and CDR2 as YNNKEL (reference sequence). The CDR3 contains 16 residues. The J segment lost 4 bases and the V segment lost 5 bases, leaving 11 bases of the junction unmatched. This chain's CDR3 is CASSVKGRVRYNEQFF. The CDR3 nucleotides read TGTGCCAGCAGCGTCAAAGGGAGGGTGCGTTACAATGAGCAGTTCTTC.

This clone came up a few times. CDR3 region: CASSHTQGTGSNEQFF. The CDR3 nucleotides read TGCGCCAGCAGCCATACCCAGGGGACAGGGAGCAATGAGCAGTTCTTC. J is TRBJ2-1 and V is TRBV4-1; 9 nucleotides agree with TRBD1. There are 16 residues in the CDR3. The ends lost 3 bases at V and 6 bases at J; junction bases unmatched: 9. Germline CDR1 and CDR2: MGHRA and YSYEKL.

V usage is TRBV30 and J usage is TRBJ1-2, with 11 bases fitting TRBD1. V shed 1 base and J 3 bases; nucleotides not matched to a gene: 4. Germline V gene sequence: CDR1 GTSNPN, CDR2 SVGIG (reference sequence). The CDR3 is 15 residues long. The CDR3 DNA reads as TGTGCCTGGAGTGGGGGGACAGGGGGTTACTATGGCTACACCTTC. Its translation: CAWSGGTGGYYGYTF.